This TCR beta chain was captured in a study of T cells in Graves' hyperthyroidism and ophthalmopathy (dated by TCRdb to between 2017 and 2020). For the wider study: Peripheral blood was collected at initial diagnosis, before any treatment. A discovery cohort of approximately 97 patients, fewer than 50 with Graves' ophthalmopathy and more than 55 with stable Graves' hyperthyroidism, was used to find distinguishing TCR V-J signatures. Whether ophthalmopathy could be predicted prospectively was tested in an independent validation cohort made up of under 20 hyperthyroidism patients plus 17 patients who later progressed to ophthalmopathy. For training and testing, the 95 to 100 patients in the discovery cohort were randomly divided in a 7:3 ratio. The study also compared thyroid tissue and blood T-cell repertoires from more than 5 Graves' hyperthyroidism patients. Once sampling was done, hyperthyroidism patients were given methimazole at a starting dose of 30 mg daily, whereas ophthalmopathy patients were given high-dose intravenous methylprednisolone. TCR Vbeta CDR3 sequencing of 140 or so peripheral blood samples (about 45 ophthalmopathy, approximately 80 hyperthyroidism and some 17 progressor patients) is reported in the paper.

TCR beta CDR3 regions were amplified from RNA transcripts. The TCR CDR3 was subjected to a first round of RT-PCR using the HTBI primer set and the Qiagen OneStep RT-PCR kit. The libraries were constructed in a second round of multiplex PCR and then size-selected and purified. Libraries were sequenced paired-end with 100 bp reads on an Illumina HiSeq2000. As for the original processing: SOAPnuke was used to process the raw data, with reads discarded if the reads contained adapters or uncalled bases, had a mean Phred below 15, or lacked an exact constant-primer or identifier match. High-quality paired reads were merged using COPE v1.2.5, and each unique nucleotide sequence was defined as a clonotype. MiTCR v1.1 was used to align clonotypes to the IMGT TRBV, TRBD and TRBJ reference segments. The analysis included only V-J combinations with a frequency above 0.0001, which together covered about 99% of the repertoires. A TCS score was defined as the ratio between F50 (clonal expansion) and ExV (chaos), using BLOSUM62-based TCRdist between CDR3 peptides within each V-J. Welch's t-statistics and random forest reduced around 520 V-J features to roughly 13, which were used in a naive Bayes classifier (R e1071). In-frame beta chains were kept once TCRdb had trimmed the public reads at Q25 with fastp and called clones with MiXCR. Each record represents a unique CDR3 protein, reported with the most common genes and DNA among its rows. TCRdb, rather than the study authors, made the V and J calls. Here the sample has hundreds of thousands of distinct CDR3 sequences; approximately 18% occur a single time. The ten largest clones represent approximately 15% of the sample.

What the work shows at the level of the full study, not this receptor alone: Blood samples also contained most of the expanded thyroid clonotypes (frequency above 0.001), which suggests that blood repertoires may reflect thyroid immune responses. A model built on a 13 V-J signature distinguished ophthalmopathy from stable hyperthyroidism, reaching around 88% sensitivity and around 81% specificity in cross-validation and 80%/75% in testing. Sample size was not statistically predetermined, and investigators were not blinded to group allocation. In validation, the model predicted progression to ophthalmopathy with approximately 69% sensitivity and less than 80% specificity, a median of 6.5 months before onset.

The hyperthyroidism patients were between 18 and 65 years old and newly diagnosed, with a disease duration of less than 2 months. Patients with uncontrolled infections, other autoimmune diseases, pregnancy or lactation were excluded. Diagnoses were based on clinical symptoms, serum thyroxine and TRAb, thyroid ultrasound and orbital computed tomography. For progressor patients, blood was drawn at the first diagnosis of hyperthyroidism, before any ophthalmopathy symptoms had appeared. PBMCs were separated from around 9.1 ml of fresh peripheral blood using Ficoll-Paque density gradient centrifugation. Progressor patients were defined as those initially diagnosed with Graves' hyperthyroidism in whom ophthalmopathy developed during follow-up. Total RNA was extracted using Trizol reagent, and RNA quality was assessed on an Agilent 2100 Bioanalyzer. This clonotype was picked up many times. Its antigen remains unidentified. Nothing much larger sits one base from this clone, and base qualities are not available.

Reading the germline V gene (reference sequence) gives CDR1 DFQATT and CDR2 SNEGSKA. V loses 3 bases at its end and J loses 0 bases; junction bases beyond the gene matches: 10. Spanning cysteine to phenylalanine, the CDR3 consists of 19 amino acids. The retained sequence is limited to the CDR3, 57 bases, with the frame set at the first base. The chain is made from TRBV20-1 and TRBJ2-1; 14 bases in the middle match TRBD2. The specimen was blood. This TCR came from a woman between 50 and 59 years old with Graves' hyperthyroidism that later progressed to Graves' ophthalmopathy. The DNA sequence is given as TGCAGTGCTAGGGCCCCGGGACTAGCGGGGGCCTACTCCTACAATGAGCAGTTCTTC. The translation is CSARAPGLAGAYSYNEQFF.